A selection of T cell receptor beta chains follows, all from one sample in a study of Graves' ophthalmopathy and Graves' hyperthyroidism. TCRdb re-derived calls from the multiplex PCR reads in MiXCR, one entry per CDR3 protein. The table includes around 40,000 distinct CDR3 sequences, approximately 52% detected once. Sequencing input: peripheral blood. The receptor source for this set is an adult man with Graves' ophthalmopathy. Each CDR3 is given with its conserved first and last residue. The D gene is left open where the match is weak. The size field is filled for only some rows; it gives once, few, many or a size class.

abundance	j_gene	d_gene	v_gene	CDR3nt	CDR3aa
many	TRBJ2-7	TRBD1	TRBV28	TGTGCCAGCAGTTCCCTCCGAGGGGGCTGGTTCGGTCGGGTCGGCGAGCAGTACTTC	CASSSLRGGWFGRVGEQYF
NA	TRBJ1-1	NA	TRBV7-9	TGTGCCAGCAGCTTAGGTGGCTCAGGGGATGGGCCTGAAGCTTTCTTT	CASSLGGSGDGPEAFF
NA	TRBJ2-1	NA	TRBV29-1	TGCAGCGTTGAAGCACTTGACAATGAGCAGTTCTTC	CSVEALDNEQFF
many	TRBJ2-1	NA	TRBV12-3/TRBV12-4	TGTGCCAGCAGCCCCGCGCGGGTCACCTACAATGAGCAGTTCTTC	CASSPARVTYNEQFF
NA	TRBJ2-1	TRBD1	TRBV7-3	TGTGCCAGCAGCCCCGGGACAGGGAATGAGCAGTTCTTC	CASSPGTGNEQFF
NA	TRBJ2-5	NA	TRBV11-2	TGTGCCAGCAGCTTAGGACTCAATCAGCCCCAGTACTTC	CASSLGLNQPQYF
many	TRBJ2-3	NA	TRBV5-6	TGTGCCAGCAGATGGAGCAGGGCCCCAGATACGCAGTATTTT	CASRWSRAPDTQYF
NA	TRBJ2-2	NA	TRBV7-3	TGTGCCAGCAGCCAAGGGGCAGGGGTCCCCGGGGAGCTGTTTTTT	CASSQGAGVPGELFF
many	TRBJ1-1	NA	TRBV20-1	TGCAGTGCTAGGAGGACAGAGCCCTTGGGGACTGAAGCTTTCTTT	CSARRTEPLGTEAFF
NA	TRBJ2-1	NA	TRBV7-9	TGCGCCAGCAGCCCGGACACGAGCTTCTACAATGAGCAGTTCTTC	CASSPDTSFYNEQFF
NA	TRBJ2-1	NA	TRBV5-1	TGCGCCAGCAGCCCCCATGGGTCGGGTTACAATCAGCAGTTCTTC	CASSPHGSGYNQQFF
many	TRBJ1-2	NA	TRBV28	TGTGCCAGCAGGGGGGTAGGGGCCCAGCTAGGGTATGGCTACACCTTC	CASRGVGAQLGYGYTF
many	TRBJ1-2	TRBD1	TRBV12-3/TRBV12-4	TGTGCCAGCAGGGAGAGGACAGGGAGGAGAAATGGCTACACCTTC	CASRERTGRRNGYTF
many	TRBJ1-1	NA	TRBV7-6	TGTGCCAGCAGCCGCCGGGGGAACACTGAAGCTTTCTTT	CASSRRGNTEAFF
once	TRBJ2-7	TRBD2	TRBV5-1	TGCGCCAGCAGCTTGGTACAAACCGGGGGGACCTACGAGCAGTACTTC	CASSLVQTGGTYEQYF
many	TRBJ1-2	NA	TRBV2	TGTGCCAGCAGTGGACAGGCCCACTCCCCTTATGGCTACACCTTC	CASSGQAHSPYGYTF
NA	TRBJ1-4	NA	TRBV20-1	TGCAGTGCCAGCAGTGTTGGGACAACTAATGAAAAACTGTTTTTT	CSASSVGTTNEKLFF
many	TRBJ2-3	NA	TRBV20-1	TGCAGTGCTGCCCCCGCGGCCGGCACAGATACGCAGTATTTT	CSAAPAAGTDTQYF
NA	TRBJ1-1	NA	TRBV19	TGTGCCAGTAGTAAGGGCTCTGAAGCTTTCTTT	CASSKGSEAFF
NA	TRBJ2-5	NA	TRBV7-7	TGTGCTAGCAGCTTAGGGGTTCAAGAGACCCAGTACTTC	CASSLGVQETQYF
many	TRBJ2-3	TRBD2	TRBV5-6	TGTGCCAGCAGCTTGGTGACTAGCGGGAGAATAGATACGCAGTATTTT	CASSLVTSGRIDTQYF
NA	TRBJ1-5	NA	TRBV24-1	TGTGCCACTCCCCGCGGGGGCAGGGGTAGCAATCAGCCCCAGCATTTT	CATPRGGRGSNQPQHF
many	TRBJ2-5	NA	TRBV19	TGTGCCAGTAGGCGGGCGGACTATGCTCAAGAGACCCAGTACTTC	CASRRADYAQETQYF
many	TRBJ2-7	NA	TRBV11-2	TGTGCCAGCAGCCCCCACCTTGACAGGGCCCGGGGGTACGAGCAGTACTTC	CASSPHLDRARGYEQYF
NA	TRBJ1-2	NA	TRBV20-1	TGCAGTGCTAGGGAGGACTACACCTTC	CSAREDYTF
NA	TRBJ1-3	TRBD1	TRBV6-6	TGTGCCAGCAGTTTGGGACAGGGGAATGGCTACACCATATATTTT	CASSLGQGNGYTIYF
NA	TRBJ1-4	NA	TRBV18	TGTGCCAGCTCACCGGTTAATGTAGGGTCAACTAATGAAAAACTGTTTTTT	CASSPVNVGSTNEKLFF
NA	TRBJ2-7	TRBD1	TRBV5-1	TGCGCCAGCAGCTTAAATCAGGGGGCCAACGAGCAGTACTTC	CASSLNQGANEQYF
NA	TRBJ2-7	TRBD2	TRBV5-1	TGCGCCAGCAGCTTGATGGCTAGCGGGAGCTACGAGCAGTACTTC	CASSLMASGSYEQYF
few	TRBJ2-1	NA	TRBV3-1	TGTGCCAGCAGTTCCAGGGGGGTCCTATCCAGTGAGCAGTTCTTC	CASSSRGVLSSEQFF
many	TRBJ2-3	NA	TRBV27	TGTGCCAGCAGTTTGTGGAGGACTAGCACAGATACGCAGTATTTT	CASSLWRTSTDTQYF
many	TRBJ1-1	NA	TRBV6-5	TGTGCCAGCAGATCGCCCGACAGGACGTACACTGAAGCTTTCTTT	CASRSPDRTYTEAFF
many	TRBJ2-7	NA	TRBV19	TGTGCCAGTAGTATGTGGGGGAGCTCCTACGAGCAGTACTTC	CASSMWGSSYEQYF
NA	TRBJ1-1	NA	TRBV7-6	TGTGCCAGCAGCTTAGGGGGGAGCGGGGAGCTCTCTGAAGCTTTCTTT	CASSLGGSGELSEAFF
NA	TRBJ2-5	NA	TRBV5-4	TGTGCCAGCAGCTTGGACAGGATAATGGAGACCCAGTACTTC	CASSLDRIMETQYF
many	TRBJ1-1	NA	TRBV10-2	TGCGCCAGCAGTGAGCGTCTCCGTGAAGCTTTCTTT	CASSERLREAFF
NA	TRBJ1-2	NA	TRBV19	TGTGCCAGTAGTATCGGGGGGCTCGGCTATGGCTACACCTTC	CASSIGGLGYGYTF
NA	TRBJ2-5	NA	TRBV20-1	NA	CSARGTNYGYTFGSGRETQYF
NA	TRBJ1-6	TRBD1	TRBV7-8	TGTGCCAGCAGCGCTGACAGGGTGGGAAATTCACCCCTCCACTTT	CASSADRVGNSPLHF